This is a list of T cell receptor beta chains from one sample in a study of tumor-infiltrating lymphocytes in primary liver carcinoma. TCRdb reprocessed the multiplex PCR reads with MiXCR, giving one entry per CDR3 protein. The sample includes roughly 120,000 distinct CDR3 sequences, around 65% of them seen just once. The sequenced sample was tumor-adjacent normal liver tissue. The receptors derive from a woman in her fifties or sixties with primary liver carcinoma and hepatitis B virus infection. Both conserved end residues are part of each CDR3. D genes are given only for firm matches. Clone size, where shown, is once, few, many, or a class for clones that have expanded.

CDR3 length	clone size	V gene	J gene	D gene	CDR3 DNA	CDR3 protein
18	NA	TRBV11-2	TRBJ2-2	TRBD2	TGTGCCAGCAGCTTTCCGCGACTAGCGCGAGGATGGGCCAGGGAGCTGTCTTTT	CASSFPRLARGWARELSF
13	NA	TRBV6-5	TRBJ1-5	NA	TGTGCCAGCAATGGTCTGGACGGTCAGCCCCAGCATTTT	CASNGLDGQPQHF
15	many	TRBV5-1	TRBJ2-5	TRBD2	TGCGCCAGCAGCTTCCGGACTAGTCGCGAAGAGACCCAGTACTTC	CASSFRTSREETQYF
16	many	TRBV4-1	TRBJ1-1	NA	TGCGCCAGCAGCCAAGGCCCAGGGAGTGGGTACACTGAAGCTTTCTTT	CASSQGPGSGYTEAFF
14	many	TRBV28	TRBJ1-1	NA	TGTGCCAGCAGTTCCCCCGGGGGGAACACTGAAGCTTTCTTT	CASSSPGGNTEAFF
14	NA	TRBV11-3	TRBJ1-1	NA	TGTGCCAGCAGCCTAAGCGGTGGGTACACTGAAGTTTTCTTT	CASSLSGGYTEVFF
17	NA	TRBV7-8	TRBJ1-2	NA	TGTGTCAGCAGCCCACAGGTCAGCACAGGGACCTTGTATGGCTACACCTTC	CVSSPQVSTGTLYGYTF
14	many	TRBV6-1	TRBJ2-7	TRBD2	TGTGCCAGCAGTTTAACTAGCGCTACTACGGAGCAGTACTTC	CASSLTSATTEQYF
13	NA	TRBV5-1	TRBJ1-4	NA	TGCGCCAGCGGCCTGGAGGGGAATGAAAAACTGTTTTTT	CASGLEGNEKLFF
14	NA	TRBV6-6	TRBJ2-7	NA	TGTGCCAGCAATAGCAACCAGGTGAACTATGAGCAGTACTTC	CASNSNQVNYEQYF
14	NA	TRBV5-4	TRBJ1-2	NA	TGTGCCAGCAGCTTGCACCCGGGGGCACGTGGCTACACCTTC	CASSLHPGARGYTF
14	NA	TRBV29-1	TRBJ1-2	NA	TGCAGCGTTGAAGATCCCCAGGACCGGCTGGGCTACACCTTC	CSVEDPQDRLGYTF
15	NA	TRBV5-5	TRBJ2-1	TRBD1	TGTGCCAGCAGCCCTGGACAGGGTTCCTACAATGAGCAGTTCTTC	CASSPGQGSYNEQFF
15	NA	TRBV10-3	TRBJ2-2	TRBD2	TGTGCCATCAGAGGAGCGGGAACGAACACCGGGGAGCTGTTTTTT	CAIRGAGTNTGELFF
19	many	TRBV28	TRBJ2-1	NA	TGTGCCAGCTTTACCAGGGCGGGATCTGCGGGTCGGTCCTACAATGAGCAGTTCTTC	CASFTRAGSAGRSYNEQFF
15	NA	TRBV5-4	TRBJ1-1	NA	TGTGCCAGCAGCTTGTATCAGAAGAGGAACGCTGAGGCTTTCTTT	CASSLYQKRNAEAFF
13	NA	TRBV12-3/TRBV12-4	TRBJ2-1	TRBD2	TGTGCCAGCACCAAAGTAGCGGGACATGATCAGTTCTTC	CASTKVAGHDQFF
19	NA	TRBV9	TRBJ2-1	TRBD2	TGTGCCAGCAGCGTAGAAGGAGGGGGAGCAGCGGGAGTTAACAATGAGCAGTTCTTC	CASSVEGGGAAGVNNEQFF